The entry below describes one T cell receptor beta chain. Its antigen is currently unknown. The repertoire was sequenced with immunoSEQ multiplex PCR; TCRdb's copy has only in-frame clones and lacks some. The sample holds 48,000 or so clones; roughly 92% are singletons and the top ten take 9.5% to 15%. This entry belongs to a study of OX40 agonist ivuxolimab in advanced cancers. Study at large: While on treatment, patients had intravenous ivuxolimab at 0.01 to 10 mg/kg every 2 weeks.

Study results and caveats: Antigen specificity of clonally expanded peripheral T cells was not established. CD4+ and CD8+ blood T cells expanded clonally by week 6 at 0.1 to 3.0 mg/kg. Clonal expansion in partial responders at 0.1-3.0 mg/kg ranked among the lowest.

Between the trimmed V and J ends, which lost 2 bases and 2 bases, there was a span of 13 bases. The CDR3 sequence is 15 residues long. Germline V gives CDR1 LGHNA, CDR2 YSLEER. This TCR was recovered from an adult with an advanced solid tumor such as melanoma, head and neck, liver or kidney cancer. The sample consisted of CD4+ or CD8+ T cells sorted from blood, taken in a trial of the OX40 agonist ivuxolimab. The V and J genes are TRBV4-3 and TRBJ2-7; D tentatively reads TRBD1 or TRBD2 (5 bases each). CDR3 loop: CASSQSPGPTYEQYF. In nucleotides, the CDR3 is TGCGCCAGCAGCCAATCACCGGGACCGACCTACGAGCAGTACTTC.